This T cell receptor beta chain emerged from a study of blood T cell repertoires in COVID-19. For the study at large: The analysed material was cDNA or gDNA that came from T cells, B-cell-depleted T cells, or PBMCs.

Measured with immunoSEQ multiplex PCR; TCRdb has only the in-frame clones, and not every one. This table holds hundreds of thousands of clones, 85% to 90% found once. The ends were cut back, 4 bases at V and 2 bases at J, with 20 bases in the middle. The CDR3 sequence is 17 residues long. The germline gives CDR1 ENHRY, CDR2 SYGVKD. The rearrangement joins TRBV10-3 to TRBJ1-1, with D perhaps matching TRBD1 (6 bases). The receptor was derived from a man aged 18 to 35 who had recovered from COVID-19. Material for sequencing was PBMCs or T cells enriched from blood (not recorded which). CDR3 bases: TGTGCCATCAGTGGCCTGGGGCAGGGGAAGGGAAACACTGAAGCTTTCTTT. Encoded protein: CAISGLGQGKGNTEAFF.